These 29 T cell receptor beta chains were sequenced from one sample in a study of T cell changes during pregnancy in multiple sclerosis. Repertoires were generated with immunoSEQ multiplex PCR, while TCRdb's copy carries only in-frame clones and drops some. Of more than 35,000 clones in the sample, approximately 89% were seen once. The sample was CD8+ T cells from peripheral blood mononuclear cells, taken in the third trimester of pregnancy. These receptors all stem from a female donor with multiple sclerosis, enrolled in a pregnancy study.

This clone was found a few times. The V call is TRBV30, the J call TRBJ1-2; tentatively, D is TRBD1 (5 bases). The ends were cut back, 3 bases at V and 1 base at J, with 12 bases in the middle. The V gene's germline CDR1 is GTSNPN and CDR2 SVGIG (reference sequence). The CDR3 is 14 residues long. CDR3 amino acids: CAWSQGLYNYGYTF. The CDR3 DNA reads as TGTGCCTGGAGCCAGGGACTCTATAACTATGGCTACACCTTC.

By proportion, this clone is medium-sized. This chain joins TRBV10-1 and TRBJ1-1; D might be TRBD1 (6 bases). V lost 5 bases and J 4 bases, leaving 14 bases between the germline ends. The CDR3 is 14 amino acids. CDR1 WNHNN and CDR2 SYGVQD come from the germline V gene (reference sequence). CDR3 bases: TGCGCCAGCAGTTTGGACTTAGGGGGCACTGAAGCTTTCTTT. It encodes CASSLDLGGTEAFF.

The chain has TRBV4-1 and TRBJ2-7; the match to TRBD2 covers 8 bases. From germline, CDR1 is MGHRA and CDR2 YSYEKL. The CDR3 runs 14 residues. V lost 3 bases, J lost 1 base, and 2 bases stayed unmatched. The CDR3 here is CASSHTSGSYEQYF. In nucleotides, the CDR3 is TGCGCCAGCAGCCACACTAGCGGATCCTACGAGCAGTACTTC.

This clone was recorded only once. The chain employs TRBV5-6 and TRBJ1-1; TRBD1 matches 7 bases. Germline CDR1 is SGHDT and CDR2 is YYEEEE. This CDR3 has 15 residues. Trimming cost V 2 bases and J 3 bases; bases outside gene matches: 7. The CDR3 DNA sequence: TGTGCCAGCAGCTTACCGCAGGGACAGTACACTGAAGCTTTCTTT. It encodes CASSLPQGQYTEAFF. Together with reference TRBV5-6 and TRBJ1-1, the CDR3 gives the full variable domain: DAGVTQSPTHLIKTRGQQVTLRCSPKSGHDTVSWYQQALGQGPQFIFQYYEEEERQRGNFPDRFSGHQFPNYSSELNVNALLLGDSALYLCASSLPQGQYTEAFFGQGTRLTVV.

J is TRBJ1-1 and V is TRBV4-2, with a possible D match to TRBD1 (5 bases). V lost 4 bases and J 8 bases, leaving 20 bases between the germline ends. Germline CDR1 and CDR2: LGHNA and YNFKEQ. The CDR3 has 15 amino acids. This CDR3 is CASSPPGAIPGEAFF. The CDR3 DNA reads TGTGCCAGCAGCCCCCCCGGAGCGATACCAGGGGAAGCTTTCTTT.

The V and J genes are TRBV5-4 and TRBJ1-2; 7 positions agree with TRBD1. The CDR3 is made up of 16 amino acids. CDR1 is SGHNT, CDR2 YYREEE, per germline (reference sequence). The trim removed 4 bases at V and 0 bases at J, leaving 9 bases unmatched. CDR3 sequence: CASSQAGTDANYGYTF. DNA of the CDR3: TGTGCCAGCAGCCAAGCTGGGACAGACGCTAACTATGGCTACACCTTC.

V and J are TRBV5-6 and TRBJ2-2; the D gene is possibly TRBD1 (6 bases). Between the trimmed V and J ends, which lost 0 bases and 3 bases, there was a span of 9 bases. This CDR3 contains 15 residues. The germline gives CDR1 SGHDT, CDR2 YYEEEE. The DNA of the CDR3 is TGTGCCAGCAGCTTGGGGGACACCTACACCGGGGAGCTGTTTTTT. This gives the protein CASSLGDTYTGELFF.

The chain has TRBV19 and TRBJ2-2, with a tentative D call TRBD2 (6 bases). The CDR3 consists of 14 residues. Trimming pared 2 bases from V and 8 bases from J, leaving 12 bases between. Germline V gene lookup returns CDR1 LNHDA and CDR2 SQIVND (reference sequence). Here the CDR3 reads CASSINPLAGELFF. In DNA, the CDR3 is TGTGCCAGTAGTATAAATCCACTAGCAGGGGAGCTGTTTTTT.

The CDR3 protein is CASSEEVRREETQYF. The CDR3 DNA reads as TGTGCCAGCAGTGAAGAGGTGCGGAGGGAAGAGACCCAGTACTTC. V gene TRBV2 combines with J gene TRBJ2-5; D possibly corresponds to TRBD2 (6 bases). Germline V gives CDR1 SNHLY, CDR2 FYNNEI. V was shortened by 1 base and J by 3 bases, with 12 bases between the two germline ends. The CDR3 has 15 residues.

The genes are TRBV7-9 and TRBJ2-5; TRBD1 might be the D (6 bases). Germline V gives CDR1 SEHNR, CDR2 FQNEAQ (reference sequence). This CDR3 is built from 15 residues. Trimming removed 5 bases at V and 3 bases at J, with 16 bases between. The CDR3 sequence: CASSLSQAGEETQYF. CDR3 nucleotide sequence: TGTGCCAGCAGCCTTAGCCAGGCAGGGGAAGAGACCCAGTACTTC.

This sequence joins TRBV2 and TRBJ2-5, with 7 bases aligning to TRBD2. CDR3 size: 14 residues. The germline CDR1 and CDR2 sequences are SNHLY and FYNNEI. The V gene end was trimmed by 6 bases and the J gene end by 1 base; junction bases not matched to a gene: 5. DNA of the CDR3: TGTGCCAGCAGCTTCGGGGAGGGCCAAGAGACCCAGTACTTC. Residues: CASSFGEGQETQYF.

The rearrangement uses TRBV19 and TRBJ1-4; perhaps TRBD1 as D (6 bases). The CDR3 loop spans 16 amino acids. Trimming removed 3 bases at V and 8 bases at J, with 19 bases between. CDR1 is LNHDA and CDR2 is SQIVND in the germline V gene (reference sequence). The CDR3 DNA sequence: TGTGCCAGTAGTATCGGGGGGGCAAGGTATGACGAAAAACTGTTTTTT. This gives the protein CASSIGGARYDEKLFF.

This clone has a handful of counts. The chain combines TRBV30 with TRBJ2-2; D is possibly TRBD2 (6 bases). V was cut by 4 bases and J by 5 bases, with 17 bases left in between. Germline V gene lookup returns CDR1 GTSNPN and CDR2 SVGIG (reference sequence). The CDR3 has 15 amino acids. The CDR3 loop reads CAWTTGDSVTGELFF. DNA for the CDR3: TGTGCCTGGACCACGGGGGACTCTGTAACCGGGGAGCTGTTTTTT. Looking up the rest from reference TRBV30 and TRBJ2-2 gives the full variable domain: SQTIHQWPATLVQPVGSPLSLECTVEGTSNPNLYWYRQAAGRGLQLLFYSVGIGQISSEVPQNLSASRPQDRQFILSSKKLLLSDSGFYLCAWTTGDSVTGELFFGEGSRLTVL.

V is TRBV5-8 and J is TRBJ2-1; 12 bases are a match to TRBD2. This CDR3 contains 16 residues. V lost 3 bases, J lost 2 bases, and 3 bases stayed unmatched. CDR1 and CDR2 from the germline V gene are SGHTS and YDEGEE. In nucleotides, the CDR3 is TGTGCCAGCAGCTCTAGCGGGGGGGGTCCCTACAATGAGCAGTTCTTC. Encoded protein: CASSSSGGGPYNEQFF. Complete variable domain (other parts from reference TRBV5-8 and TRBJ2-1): EAGVTQSPTHLIKTRGQQATLRCSPISGHTSVYWYQQALGLGLQFLLWYDEGEERNRGNFPPRFSGRQFPNYSSELNVNALELEDSALYLCASSSSGGGPYNEQFFGPGTRLTVL.

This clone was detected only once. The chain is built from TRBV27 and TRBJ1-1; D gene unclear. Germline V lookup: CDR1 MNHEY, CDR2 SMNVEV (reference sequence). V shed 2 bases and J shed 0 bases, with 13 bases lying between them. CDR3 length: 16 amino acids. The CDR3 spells CASSLTLGQLNTEAFF. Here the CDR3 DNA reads TGTGCCAGCAGTTTAACTCTTGGGCAGTTGAACACTGAAGCTTTCTTT.

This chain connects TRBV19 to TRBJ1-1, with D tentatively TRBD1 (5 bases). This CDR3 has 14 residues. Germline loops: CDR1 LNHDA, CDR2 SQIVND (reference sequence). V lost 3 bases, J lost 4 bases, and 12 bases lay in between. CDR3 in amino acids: CASSMGGSSTEAFF. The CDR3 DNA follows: TGTGCCAGTAGTATGGGGGGATCAAGCACTGAAGCTTTCTTT.

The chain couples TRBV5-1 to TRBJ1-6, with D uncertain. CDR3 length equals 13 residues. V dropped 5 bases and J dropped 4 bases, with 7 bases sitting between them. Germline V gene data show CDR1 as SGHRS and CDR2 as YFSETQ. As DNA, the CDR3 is TGCGCCAGCAGGGGAGATTATAATTCACCCCTCCACTTT. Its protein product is CASRGDYNSPLHF.

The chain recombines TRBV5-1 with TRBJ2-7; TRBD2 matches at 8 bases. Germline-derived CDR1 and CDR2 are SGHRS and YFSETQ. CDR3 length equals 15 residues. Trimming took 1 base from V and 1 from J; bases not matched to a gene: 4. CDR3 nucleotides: TGCGCCAGCAGCTTGTCGCGGGAGGCGTCCTACGAGCAGTACTTC. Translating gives CASSLSREASYEQYF.

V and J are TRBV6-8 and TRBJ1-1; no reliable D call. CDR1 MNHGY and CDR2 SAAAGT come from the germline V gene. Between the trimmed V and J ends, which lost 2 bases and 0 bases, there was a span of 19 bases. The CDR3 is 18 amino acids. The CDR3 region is CASSYPPDRETMNTEAFF. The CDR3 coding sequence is TGTGCCAGCAGTTACCCGCCAGACCGGGAAACAATGAACACTGAAGCTTTCTTT.

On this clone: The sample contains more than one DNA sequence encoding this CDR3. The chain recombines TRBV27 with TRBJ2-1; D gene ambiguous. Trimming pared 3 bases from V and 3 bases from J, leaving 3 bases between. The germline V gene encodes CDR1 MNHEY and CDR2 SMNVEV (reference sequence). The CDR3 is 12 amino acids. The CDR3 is CASSFGYNEQFF. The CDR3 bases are TGTGCCAGCAGTTTCGGCTACAATGAGCAGTTCTTC.

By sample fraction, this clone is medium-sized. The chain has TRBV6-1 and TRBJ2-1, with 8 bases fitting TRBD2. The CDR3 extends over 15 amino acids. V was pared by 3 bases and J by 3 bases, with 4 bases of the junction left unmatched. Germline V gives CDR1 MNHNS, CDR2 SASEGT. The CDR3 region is CASSESSGGYNEQFF. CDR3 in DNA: TGTGCCAGCAGTGAGTCCAGCGGGGGCTACAATGAGCAGTTCTTC.

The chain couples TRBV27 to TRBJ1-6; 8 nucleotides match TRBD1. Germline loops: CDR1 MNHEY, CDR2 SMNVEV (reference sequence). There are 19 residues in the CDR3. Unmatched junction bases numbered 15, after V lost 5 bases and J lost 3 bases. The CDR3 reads CASSPGGGYVRVYNSPLHF. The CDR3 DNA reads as TGTGCCAGCAGTCCAGGGGGCGGTTACGTGAGGGTCTATAATTCACCCCTCCACTTT.

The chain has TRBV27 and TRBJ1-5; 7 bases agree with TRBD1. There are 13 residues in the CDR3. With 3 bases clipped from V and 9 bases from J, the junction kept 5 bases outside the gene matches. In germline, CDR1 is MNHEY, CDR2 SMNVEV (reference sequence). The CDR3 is CASSLAGGRPQHF. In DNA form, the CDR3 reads TGTGCCAGCAGTTTGGCAGGGGGAAGGCCCCAGCATTTT.

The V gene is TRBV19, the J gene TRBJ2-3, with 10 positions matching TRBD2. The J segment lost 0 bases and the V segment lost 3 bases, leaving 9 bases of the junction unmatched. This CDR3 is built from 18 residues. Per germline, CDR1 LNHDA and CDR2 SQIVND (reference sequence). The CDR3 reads CASSIATSGFRSTDTQYF. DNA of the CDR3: TGTGCCAGTAGTATTGCGACTAGCGGGTTCCGGAGCACAGATACGCAGTATTTT. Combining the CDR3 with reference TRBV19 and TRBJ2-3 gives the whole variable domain DGGITQSPKYLFRKEGQNVTLSCEQNLNHDAMYWYRQDPGQGLRLIYYSQIVNDFQKGDIAEGYSVSREKKESFPLTVTSAQKNPTAFYLCASSIATSGFRSTDTQYFGPGTRLTVL.

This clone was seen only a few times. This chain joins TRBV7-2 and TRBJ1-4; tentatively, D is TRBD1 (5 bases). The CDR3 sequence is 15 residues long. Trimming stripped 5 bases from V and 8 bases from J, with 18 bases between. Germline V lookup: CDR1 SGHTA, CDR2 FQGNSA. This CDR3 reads CASSLGVRWSEKLFF. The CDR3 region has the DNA TGTGCCAGCAGCCTAGGGGTCCGGTGGAGCGAAAAACTGTTTTTT.

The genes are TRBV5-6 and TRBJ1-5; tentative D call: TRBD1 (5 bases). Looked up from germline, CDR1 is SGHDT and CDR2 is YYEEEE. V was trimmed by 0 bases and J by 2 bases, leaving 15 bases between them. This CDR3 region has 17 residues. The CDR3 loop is CASSLGAGGEGNQPQHF. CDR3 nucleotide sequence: TGTGCCAGCAGCTTGGGGGCGGGGGGAGAGGGCAATCAGCCCCAGCATTTT.

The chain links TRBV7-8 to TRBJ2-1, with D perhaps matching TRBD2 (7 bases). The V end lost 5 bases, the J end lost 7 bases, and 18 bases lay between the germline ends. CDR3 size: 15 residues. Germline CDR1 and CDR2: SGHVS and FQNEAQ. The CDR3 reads CASSPPGGLGNEQFF. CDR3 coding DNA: TGTGCCAGCAGCCCCCCGGGGGGCTTAGGAAATGAGCAGTTCTTC.

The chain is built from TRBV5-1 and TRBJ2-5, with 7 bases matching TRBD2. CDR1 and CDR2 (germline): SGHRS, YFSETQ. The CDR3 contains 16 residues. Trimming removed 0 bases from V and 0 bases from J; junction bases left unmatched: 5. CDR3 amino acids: CASSLEAAGHQETQYF. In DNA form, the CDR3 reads TGCGCCAGCAGCTTGGAAGCAGCGGGACACCAAGAGACCCAGTACTTC.

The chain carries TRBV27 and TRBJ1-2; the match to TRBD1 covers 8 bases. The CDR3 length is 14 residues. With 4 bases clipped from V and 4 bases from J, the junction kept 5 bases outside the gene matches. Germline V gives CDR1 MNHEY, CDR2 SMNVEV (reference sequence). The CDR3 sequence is CASSSDRVVYGYTF. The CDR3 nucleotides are TGTGCCAGCAGTTCGGACAGGGTGGTCTATGGCTACACCTTC.